These 18 T cell receptor beta chains were sequenced from one sample in a study of PD-L1 blockade in urothelial cancer (dated by TCRdb to about 2017). The sample's time point label is to be understood as: pretreatment peripheral blood. Libraries were built with the immunoSEQ multiplex PCR assay. As stored in TCRdb, this immuneACCESS dataset retains in-frame rearrangements with V and J assigned. A fraction of the clones does not appear; measured against another copy, unresolved V genes explain less than half of the discrepancy, and the remainder lacks a known reason. This sample holds 130,000 or so clones; approximately 84% were observed only once. Roughly 3.2% of the sample belongs to the ten largest clones. The material sequenced was PBMCs, taken around atezolizumab (anti-PD-L1) treatment. All receptors derive from a man in his fifties or sixties with urothelial cancer.

As regards this clone: This sample includes further DNA sequences coding for the same CDR3. The CDR3 reads CASSQDLAGSYNEQFF. The CDR3 DNA reads TGTGCCAGCAGCCAAGATCTGGCCGGGAGCTACAATGAGCAGTTCTTC. This chain connects TRBV4-2 to TRBJ2-1, with D perhaps matching TRBD2 (6 bases). V lost 0 bases and J 3 bases, leaving 12 bases between the germline ends. The CDR3 spans 16 residues. The V gene's germline CDR1 is LGHNA and CDR2 YNFKEQ.

V gene TRBV27 combines with J gene TRBJ2-7, with TRBD2 matching 9 bases. The CDR3 spans 15 residues. Per the germline V gene, CDR1 is MNHEY and CDR2 is SMNVEV (reference sequence). J lost 5 bases, V lost 6 bases, and 11 bases had no gene match. CDR3 DNA sequence: TGTGCCAGCAGCCCGGTAGGCCTAGCGGGAAACGAGCAGTACTTC. Protein product: CASSPVGLAGNEQYF.

The gene calls are TRBV4-1 and TRBJ1-5; no firm D call. Germline CDR1 and CDR2: MGHRA and YSYEKL. Trimming took off 0 bases at V and 0 bases at J, with 6 bases between the two ends. CDR3 length equals 15 residues. The CDR3 DNA reads TGCGCCAGCAGCCAAGATGGCGGTAGCAATCAGCCCCAGCATTTT. Translation gives CASSQDGGSNQPQHF.

The chain links TRBV15 to TRBJ2-7; perhaps TRBD1 as D (6 bases). The CDR3 is made up of 13 amino acids. V dropped 5 bases and J dropped 5 bases, with 13 bases sitting between them. Germline CDR1 and CDR2: LNHNV and YYDKDF (reference sequence). The CDR3 loop reads CATSLKTGHEQYF. For the CDR3, the DNA is TGTGCCACCAGCCTAAAGACAGGCCACGAGCAGTACTTC.

In this sample, this clone turned up once. The chain recombines TRBV15 with TRBJ1-1; no firm D call. CDR1 is LNHNV and CDR2 is YYDKDF in the germline V gene (reference sequence). V was pared by 1 base and J by 0 bases, with 6 bases between. This CDR3 region has 14 residues. For the CDR3, the DNA is TGTGCCACCAGCAGAGGCGGTATGAACACTGAAGCTTTCTTT. Encoded protein: CATSRGGMNTEAFF.

The chain couples TRBV2 to TRBJ2-7; D is perhaps TRBD2 (6 bases). V lost 9 bases to trimming and J lost 7 bases, with 16 bases between them. Germline V gene sequence: CDR1 SNHLY, CDR2 FYNNEI. This CDR3 has 12 amino acids. CDR3 in amino acids: CASSRGGWEQYF. In DNA, the CDR3 is TGTGCCAGTAGTCGGGGAGGATGGGAGCAGTACTTC.

The chain is built from TRBV30 and TRBJ2-1, with 8 bases that match TRBD2. This CDR3 region has 14 residues. Trimming took 3 bases from V and 3 from J; bases not matched to a gene: 4. The V gene's germline CDR1 is GTSNPN and CDR2 SVGIG (reference sequence). The CDR3 sequence: CAWRSGTSYNEQFF. The CDR3 DNA reads TGTGCCTGGAGATCCGGGACTAGCTACAATGAGCAGTTCTTC.

This sequence joins TRBV18 and TRBJ2-5; 7 nucleotides align to TRBD2. Looked up from germline, CDR1 is KGHSH and CDR2 is LQKENI. V shed 6 bases and J 5 bases; nucleotides not matched to a gene: 12. The CDR3 extends over 15 amino acids. The CDR3: CASSPSGLPRETQYF. The CDR3 nucleotides are TGTGCCAGCTCGCCATCGGGACTACCCCGGGAGACCCAGTACTTC.

J is TRBJ1-4 and V is TRBV9, with D hard to call. This CDR3 has 17 residues. Per the germline V gene, CDR1 is SGDLS and CDR2 is YYNGEE. V was clipped by 2 bases and J by 0 bases, with 14 bases between them. The CDR3 bases are TGTGCCAGCAGCGTTACAGTTTCTCCAGCAACTAATGAAAAACTGTTTTTT. As protein: CASSVTVSPATNEKLFF.

This clone is a singleton in its sample. The chain carries TRBV19 and TRBJ1-1; D unresolved. The V gene lost 7 bases and the J gene lost 5 bases, with 26 bases spanning the gap. The length of the CDR3 is 17 residues. Germline V gives CDR1 LNHDA, CDR2 SQIVND (reference sequence). In DNA form, the CDR3 reads TGTGCCAGTATTCTCAAGCCTTCCTCTACTAGTGGGACTGAAGCTTTCTTT. Encoded protein: CASILKPSSTSGTEAFF.

The rearrangement uses TRBV7-9 and TRBJ2-3; a possible D gene is TRBD2 (5 bases). The CDR3 length is 15 residues. Germline lookup yields CDR1 SEHNR and CDR2 FQNEAQ (reference sequence). Trimming pared 6 bases from V and 1 base from J, leaving 14 bases between. The CDR3: CASSFRTPRTDTQYF. The CDR3 nucleotides read TGTGCCAGCAGTTTCCGGACTCCCCGCACAGATACGCAGTATTTT.

This clone was seen a handful of times. V usage is TRBV7-8 and J usage is TRBJ2-1; D unresolved. Trimming cost V 3 bases and J 3 bases, with 9 bases left between them. The CDR3 is 14 amino acids. CDR1 is SGHVS and CDR2 is FQNEAQ in the germline V gene. CDR3 coding DNA: TGTGCCAGCAGCTTGGAGCAGTACTACAATGAGCAGTTCTTC. This encodes CASSLEQYYNEQFF.

The CDR3 spells CASSLESSSSYNEQFF. The DNA of the CDR3 is TGTGCCAGCAGCTTAGAGTCTTCAAGCTCCTACAATGAGCAGTTCTTC. The chain combines TRBV7-3 with TRBJ2-1; D not resolved. Trimming removed 2 bases at V and 0 bases at J, with 11 bases between. CDR1 and CDR2 from the germline V gene are SGHTA and FQGTGA. This CDR3 is built from 16 residues.

This clone was observed once. The chain couples TRBV10-3 to TRBJ2-7, with 10 bases fitting TRBD2. CDR3 size: 15 residues. The V gene's germline CDR1 is ENHRY and CDR2 SYGVKD. The V gene end was trimmed by 4 bases and the J gene end by 1 base; junction bases not matched to a gene: 4. As DNA, the CDR3 is TGTGCCATCAGTGGGCTAGCGGGAGTATCCTACGAGCAGTACTTC. This sequence encodes CAISGLAGVSYEQYF.

The chain recombines TRBV6-1 with TRBJ1-1, with TRBD1 matching 10 bases. From germline, CDR1 is MNHNS and CDR2 SASEGT. The CDR3 has 14 amino acids. The J segment lost 4 bases and the V segment lost 4 bases, leaving 3 bases of the junction unmatched. CDR3 amino acids: CASSVGQGSTEAFF. CDR3 coding DNA: TGTGCCAGCAGTGTGGGACAGGGGAGCACTGAAGCTTTCTTT.

The V and J genes are TRBV7-8 and TRBJ2-7; tentatively, D is TRBD2 (6 bases). Germline values: CDR1 SGHVS, CDR2 FQNEAQ. The CDR3 is 13 amino acids. Deletions cut 5 bases from V and 5 bases from J, with 13 bases between. CDR3 sequence reads: CASSPLLADEQYF. The CDR3 bases are TGTGCCAGCAGCCCGTTACTAGCCGACGAGCAGTACTTC.

V is TRBV5-1 and J is TRBJ1-1; 7 bases fit TRBD1. Germline values: CDR1 SGHRS, CDR2 YFSETQ. V shed 0 bases and J 13 bases; nucleotides not matched to a gene: 12. CDR3 length: 14 amino acids. The CDR3 is CASSLEGGSSRGFF. The CDR3 nucleotides are TGCGCCAGCAGCTTGGAAGGGGGCTCTTCACGAGGTTTCTTT.

This chain connects TRBV5-4 to TRBJ1-2; 7 nucleotides agree with TRBD1. The CDR3 loop spans 15 amino acids. Germline-derived CDR1 and CDR2 are SGHNT and YYREEE (reference sequence). V shed 4 bases, J shed 1 base, and the junction held 7 bases outside the gene matches. The CDR3 is CASSADRVGNYGYTF. The CDR3 coding sequence is TGTGCCAGCAGCGCAGACAGGGTGGGTAACTATGGCTACACCTTC.